This entry lists 26 T cell receptor beta chains sequenced from one sample in a study of CD8+ T cells in alopecia areata. The sequencing template was cDNA reverse transcribed from extracted RNA. The assay was immunoSEQ multiplex PCR, and TCRdb's table has in-frame clones only and misses some. The sample has around 270,000 clones; 55% to 70% are singletons. Treatment indicated: oral pan-JAK inhibitor, 5-10 mg twice daily. The sequences come from CD4+ T cells sorted from blood, collected at week 24, from a patient treated with tofacitinib. These receptor sequences come from a human donor with alopecia areata.

This clone turned up a few times. This chain connects TRBV6-5 to TRBJ2-7, with TRBD1 matching over 8 bases. The V gene end was trimmed by 3 bases and the J gene end by 5 bases; junction bases not matched to a gene: 6. The CDR3 loop spans 14 amino acids. Germline-derived CDR1 and CDR2 are MNHEY and SVGAGI. CDR3 residues: CASSYGQGGHEQYF. The CDR3 bases are TGTGCCAGCAGTTATGGACAGGGTGGCCACGAGCAGTACTTC.

V is TRBV2 and J is TRBJ2-3; D is possibly TRBD2 (6 bases). CDR3 length equals 15 residues. Trimming cost V 3 bases and J 0 bases, with 10 bases left between them. Germline V gene sequence: CDR1 SNHLY, CDR2 FYNNEI. The CDR3 DNA follows: TGTGCCAGCAGTGAGGCGGGAACTAGCACAGATACGCAGTATTTT. Its translation is CASSEAGTSTDTQYF.

The gene calls are TRBV29-1 and TRBJ1-2; 7 bases align to TRBD1. Germline trimming cut 5 bases from V and 3 bases from J; bases unmatched to any gene: 12. CDR3 length equals 15 residues. The germline V gene encodes CDR1 SQVTM and CDR2 ANQGSEA. The CDR3 DNA sequence: TGCAGCGTTAGGACAGGTTCAAGTGGTGACTATGGCTACACCTTC. It is translated as CSVRTGSSGDYGYTF.

The chain couples TRBV25-1 to TRBJ1-2; 9 nucleotides agree with TRBD1. This CDR3 is built from 14 residues. Trimming removed 2 bases from V and 8 bases from J; junction bases left unmatched: 6. CDR1 and CDR2 from the germline V gene are MGHDK and SYGVNS. Here the CDR3 DNA reads TGTGCCAGCAGTGAACCCGGGACAGGGAGAGGCTACACCTTC. It is translated as CASSEPGTGRGYTF.

This rearrangement joins TRBV29-1 to TRBJ1-2; D gene ambiguous. CDR3 length: 12 amino acids. The V and J ends lost 2 bases and 3 bases respectively, with 7 bases between them. Germline V CDR1 and CDR2: SQVTM, ANQGSEA. The CDR3: CSVERADYGYTF. CDR3 in DNA: TGCAGCGTTGAAAGGGCAGACTATGGCTACACCTTC.

The V and J genes are TRBV4-1 and TRBJ1-5; D ambiguous. CDR3 size: 13 residues. V was trimmed by 1 base and J by 3 bases, leaving 4 bases between them. Germline V gene lookup returns CDR1 MGHRA and CDR2 YSYEKL. The DNA of the CDR3 is TGCGCCAGCAGCCAAGGAGTCAATCAGCCCCAGCATTTT. Encoded protein: CASSQGVNQPQHF.

CDR3 DNA: TGTGCCAGCAGTTTATCGATGAGAGAGACCCAGTACTTC. Translated: CASSLSMRETQYF. The chain has TRBV27 and TRBJ2-5; no firm D call. CDR1 MNHEY and CDR2 SMNVEV come from the germline V gene (reference sequence). V lost 0 bases, J lost 4 bases, and 6 bases lay in between. There are 13 residues in the CDR3.

The chain joins TRBV9 to TRBJ2-6; unclear D gene. Deletions cut 0 bases from V and 1 base from J, with 5 bases between. CDR3 length: 15 residues. Germline V CDR1 and CDR2: SGDLS, YYNGEE. This CDR3 is CASSVGTSGANVLTF. The CDR3 DNA reads TGTGCCAGCAGCGTAGGTACTTCTGGGGCCAACGTCCTGACTTTC.

The rearrangement uses TRBV7-9 and TRBJ2-2; tentative D call: TRBD1 (6 bases). The CDR3 spans 14 residues. CDR1 SEHNR and CDR2 FQNEAQ come from the germline V gene (reference sequence). V shed 5 bases and J shed 6 bases, with 13 bases lying between them. The CDR3 nucleotides read TGTGCCAGCAGCCCATCGAGGGGGTCCGGGGAGCTGTTTTTT. The encoded protein is CASSPSRGSGELFF.

This clone was detected a few times. J is TRBJ1-2 and V is TRBV30; a weak D match, TRBD1 (5 bases). There are 15 residues in the CDR3. From germline, CDR1 is GTSNPN and CDR2 SVGIG (reference sequence). V was pared by 4 bases and J by 8 bases, with 23 bases between. The CDR3 loop is CAWIDYRRQWEGYTF. The CDR3 DNA reads as TGTGCCTGGATAGATTACCGGAGACAGTGGGAAGGCTACACCTTC.

This clone was seen a few times. The CDR3 is CASSDGQGGIQYF. In DNA form, the CDR3 reads TGTGCCAGCAGCGACGGACAGGGCGGCATTCAGTACTTC. The V call is TRBV5-6, the J call TRBJ2-4; 8 bases line up with TRBD1. The CDR3 has 13 amino acids. With 4 bases clipped from V and 9 bases from J, the junction kept 6 bases outside the gene matches. Germline CDR1 is SGHDT and CDR2 is YYEEEE.

This clone was seen only a few times. The chain joins TRBV6-1 to TRBJ2-7; D is unclear. The germline V gene has CDR1 MNHNS and CDR2 SASEGT. V was clipped by 5 bases and J by 6 bases, with 11 bases between them. The CDR3 is made up of 12 amino acids. CDR3 nucleotides: TGTGCCAGCAGTCCCCGTTGGCTCGAGCAGTACTTC. Amino acid sequence: CASSPRWLEQYF.

The chain recombines TRBV7-9 with TRBJ2-4; D not certain. V was cut by 4 bases and J by 7 bases, with 14 bases left in between. This CDR3 is built from 14 residues. Germline CDR1 and CDR2: SEHNR and FQNEAQ (reference sequence). In DNA, the CDR3 is TGTGCCAGCAGCTCCCACACGCGTAGGAACATTCAGTACTTC. Residues: CASSSHTRRNIQYF.

The chain is built from TRBV6-1 and TRBJ1-3; no clear D gene. V lost 8 bases and J 4 bases, leaving 0 bases between the germline ends. This CDR3 has 9 amino acids. CDR1 and CDR2 (germline): MNHNS, SASEGT. The CDR3 bases are TGTGCCAGCGGAAACACCATATATTTT. Encoded protein: CASGNTIYF.

The gene calls are TRBV19 and TRBJ2-7; 8 bases align to TRBD2. V was clipped by 6 bases and J by 3 bases; unmatched bases: 10. Germline loops: CDR1 LNHDA, CDR2 SQIVND (reference sequence). The CDR3 covers 15 residues. This CDR3 is CASSRVSGANYEQYF. The CDR3 DNA reads TGTGCCAGTAGCAGGGTTAGCGGGGCCAACTACGAGCAGTACTTC.

This clone has only a few counts. The chain has TRBV19 and TRBJ2-1; 12 nucleotides agree with TRBD2. V shed 5 bases and J 6 bases; nucleotides not matched to a gene: 2. Germline CDR1 is LNHDA and CDR2 is SQIVND (reference sequence). The CDR3 consists of 14 residues. The CDR3 sequence is CASSLAGGPNEQFF. CDR3 nucleotides: TGTGCCAGTAGTCTAGCGGGGGGGCCCAATGAGCAGTTCTTC. The entire variable domain, with the rest obtained from reference TRBV19 and TRBJ2-1, is as follows: DGGITQSPKYLFRKEGQNVTLSCEQNLNHDAMYWYRQDPGQGLRLIYYSQIVNDFQKGDIAEGYSVSREKKESFPLTVTSAQKNPTAFYLCASSLAGGPNEQFFGPGTRLTVL.

The V gene is TRBV7-6, the J gene TRBJ1-1; possibly TRBD1 for D (5 bases). Germline V gene data show CDR1 as SGHVS and CDR2 as FNYEAQ. V shed 5 bases and J shed 5 bases, with 12 bases lying between them. This CDR3 has 13 amino acids. The DNA of the CDR3 is TGTGCCAGCAGCGACGCGGGGGGGACTGAAGCTTTCTTT. Translated, it gives CASSDAGGTEAFF. Variable domain in full (rest from reference TRBV7-6 and TRBJ1-1): GAGVSQSPRYKVTKRGQDVALRCDPISGHVSLYWYRQALGQGPEFLTYFNYEAQQDKSGLPNDRFSAERPEGSISTLTIQRTEQRDSAMYRCASSDAGGTEAFFGQGTRLTVV.

The chain is built from TRBV7-2 and TRBJ2-1; possible D gene TRBD2, 5 bases. CDR1 SGHTA and CDR2 FQGNSA come from the germline V gene. CDR3 length: 10 amino acids. Trimming shortened V by 6 bases and J by 15 bases, and 12 bases separated the two germline ends. The CDR3 loop reads CASRREQWFF. The CDR3 DNA reads as TGTGCCAGCAGAAGGGAGCAGTGGTTCTTC.

This clone was seen at least ten times. The chain is built from TRBV7-2 and TRBJ2-1; 7 nucleotides align to TRBD2. Germline CDR1 is SGHTA and CDR2 is FQGNSA. CDR3 size: 12 residues. The V and J ends lost 6 bases and 8 bases, in that order; junction bases with no gene match: 4. The CDR3: CASREAGYEQFF. CDR3 DNA: TGTGCCAGCAGGGAAGCGGGGTATGAGCAGTTCTTC.

The rearrangement links TRBV5-1 to TRBJ1-6; TRBD1 matches at 8 bases. Trimming removed 4 bases from V and 7 bases from J; junction bases left unmatched: 7. Germline V gene data show CDR1 as SGHRS and CDR2 as YFSETQ. This CDR3 is built from 15 residues. The CDR3 coding sequence is TGCGCCAGCAGCCAGGACAGGGTATGGAATTCACCCCTCCACTTT. It codes for CASSQDRVWNSPLHF. The full variable domain, in which reference TRBV5-1 and TRBJ1-6 provide the parts outside the CDR3, is KAGVTQTPRYLIKTRGQQVTLSCSPISGHRSVSWYQQTPGQGLQFLFEYFSETQRNKGNFPGRFSGRQFSNSRSEMNVSTLELGDSALYLCASSQDRVWNSPLHFGNGTRLTVT.

This chain links TRBV29-1 with TRBJ2-2; D may correspond to TRBD1 or TRBD2 (6 bases each). The CDR3 contains 16 residues. Germline CDR1 is SQVTM and CDR2 is ANQGSEA. The ends were cut back, 4 bases at V and 1 base at J, with 16 bases in the middle. The CDR3 DNA reads as TGCAGCGTTGGGTCCGGGGGCCCACTGAACACCGGGGAGCTGTTTTTT. This encodes CSVGSGGPLNTGELFF.

The chain recombines TRBV30 with TRBJ2-7, with D tentatively TRBD1 (6 bases). Deletions cut 4 bases from V and 0 bases from J, with 7 bases between. The CDR3 extends over 12 amino acids. From germline, CDR1 is GTSNPN and CDR2 SVGIG (reference sequence). CDR3 bases: TGTGCCTGGACAGGGGACTCCTACGAGCAGTACTTC. Amino acid sequence: CAWTGDSYEQYF.

The CDR3 is CASLKDRRAYEQYF. The CDR3 DNA follows: TGTGCCAGCCTAAAGGACAGGCGGGCCTACGAGCAGTACTTC. The chain links TRBV2 to TRBJ2-7; the match to TRBD1 covers 7 bases. V lost 8 bases, J lost 2 bases, and 9 bases stayed unmatched. CDR1 and CDR2 (germline): SNHLY, FYNNEI. The CDR3 loop spans 14 amino acids.

This chain joins TRBV4-1 and TRBJ2-3; 7 bases fit TRBD1. J gave up 2 bases and V 4 bases, and 9 bases lay outside the gene matches. The length of the CDR3 is 16 residues. From germline, CDR1 is MGHRA and CDR2 YSYEKL. CDR3 coding DNA: TGCGCCAGCAGCCCCCCGGGACAGAGAATCACAGATACGCAGTATTTT. Translating it yields CASSPPGQRITDTQYF.

The rearrangement joins TRBV5-1 to TRBJ1-2; D is unclear. V was clipped by 4 bases and J by 1 base, with 5 bases between them. The CDR3 spans 12 residues. Germline CDR1 is SGHRS and CDR2 is YFSETQ. The CDR3 DNA sequence: TGCGCCAGCAGCCAGGATAACTATGGCTACACCTTC. Translation gives CASSQDNYGYTF.

This clone is medium-sized in the sample. The chain has TRBV7-9 and TRBJ1-1; D uncertain. Germline V lookup: CDR1 SEHNR, CDR2 FQNEAQ (reference sequence). V shed 4 bases and J shed 11 bases, with 14 bases lying between them. The CDR3 length is 12 residues. CDR3 in DNA: TGTGCCAGCAGCTCTTCCGGGAGTTTGGCTTTCTTT. It codes for CASSSSGSLAFF.